The entry that follows covers one T cell receptor beta chain sequence. Its antigen is still unknown. The study sequenced TCR beta in blood CD8+ and CD4+ T cells. TEMRA cells were FACS-enriched, and CD8+ and CD4+ T cells were isolated negatively. The J segment lost 0 bases and the V segment lost 6 bases, leaving 11 bases of the junction unmatched. The CDR3 runs to 17 residues. The germline V gene encodes CDR1 MNHEY and CDR2 SMNVEV (reference sequence). The sample is drawn from a study of CD8 T cells in Susac syndrome. Reverse transcription of 0.5 to 1 ug RNA used random hexamers. An immunoSEQ multiplex PCR generated amplified TCR beta CDR3 products spanning 54 Vbeta and 13 Jbeta. Using its own MiXCR run on the immunoSEQ multiplex PCR reads, TCRdb lists one record per CDR3 protein. In the table there are 140,000 to 150,000 distinct CDR3 sequences, about 95% of which are singletons. Study results and limitations: As the study acknowledged, the number of individuals in its TCR sequencing and HLA analysis was relatively small.

Sequenced input: CD4+ T cells from PBMCs. The TCR was taken from a human donor with multiple sclerosis. The chain has TRBV27 and TRBJ1-5; 7 positions agree with TRBD1. In DNA form, the CDR3 reads TGTGCCAGCAGAGGAGGGACAGCCCTTTATAGCAATCAGCCCCAGCATTTT. This codes for CASRGGTALYSNQPQHF.